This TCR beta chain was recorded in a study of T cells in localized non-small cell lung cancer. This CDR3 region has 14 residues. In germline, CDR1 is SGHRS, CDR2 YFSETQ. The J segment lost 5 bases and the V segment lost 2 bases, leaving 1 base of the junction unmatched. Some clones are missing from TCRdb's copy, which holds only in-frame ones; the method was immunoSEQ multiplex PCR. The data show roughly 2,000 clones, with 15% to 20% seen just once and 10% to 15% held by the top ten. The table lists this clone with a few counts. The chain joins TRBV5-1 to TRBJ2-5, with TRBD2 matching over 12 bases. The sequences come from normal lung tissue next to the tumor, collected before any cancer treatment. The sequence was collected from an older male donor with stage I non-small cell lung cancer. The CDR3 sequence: CASSFGTSGETQYF. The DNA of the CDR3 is TGCGCCAGCAGCTTCGGGACTAGCGGGGAGACCCAGTACTTC.